This record covers a single TCR beta chain. The source of the sample is a study of identical twins. A universal primer site was added by template switching, and unique molecular identifiers were carried by the cDNA. TCRdb fed the 5' RACE reads into MiXCR, producing one record per CDR3 protein. The repertoire has approximately 280,000 distinct CDR3 sequences, approximately 8% of them found once; the top ten carry about 2.1%. The germline V gene has CDR1 DFQATT and CDR2 SNEGSKA (reference sequence). The V gene lost 3 bases and the J gene lost 10 bases, with 10 bases spanning the gap. The CDR3 is 12 amino acids. Another study also made use of these data, one on yellow fever vaccine responses in identical twins.

This sequence joins TRBV20-1 and TRBJ1-6; a weak D match, TRBD1 (5 bases). The sample taken for sequencing was memory (CD45RO+) T cells sorted from blood. This clonotype was obtained from a woman aged 18-30 years in good health. The CDR3 here is CSARVGGSPLHF. The CDR3 DNA reads TGCAGTGCTAGGGTTGGGGGGTCACCCCTCCACTTT.